This T cell receptor beta chain was sequenced for a study of beta chain features in type 1 diabetes. Study-level results: A moderate, significant TCRB CDR3 shortening appeared in type 1 diabetes across four CD4+ subsets. Any HLA-type effect on TCRB rearrangement remained unresolved here. VDJ junctions from type 1 diabetes patients carried fewer insertions and larger deletions.

Expressed TCRB transcripts were sequenced because the entire RNA isolate underwent reverse transcription. Measured with immunoSEQ multiplex PCR; TCRdb has only the in-frame clones, and not every one. Of hundreds of thousands of clones listed, around an eighth are singletons. This clone was observed a handful of times. Its matching antigen is unknown. V dropped 5 bases and J dropped 5 bases, with 15 bases sitting between them. CDR1 is GTSNPN, CDR2 SVGIG, per germline (reference sequence). CDR3 size: 13 residues. CD4+ cells of the naive, central memory, regulatory and stem cell-like memory types were sorted via CD45RO/CCR7/CD25/CD127/CD95/CD27.

The sample taken for sequencing was naive CD4+ T cells from blood. This TCR came from a man between 18 and 35 years old with type 1 diabetes. The rearrangement joins TRBV30 to TRBJ1-1, with D possibly TRBD1 on 5 matching bases. CDR3 sequence: CAWCLGAGTEAFF. As DNA, the CDR3 is TGTGCCTGGTGCCTTGGGGCAGGAACTGAAGCTTTCTTT.